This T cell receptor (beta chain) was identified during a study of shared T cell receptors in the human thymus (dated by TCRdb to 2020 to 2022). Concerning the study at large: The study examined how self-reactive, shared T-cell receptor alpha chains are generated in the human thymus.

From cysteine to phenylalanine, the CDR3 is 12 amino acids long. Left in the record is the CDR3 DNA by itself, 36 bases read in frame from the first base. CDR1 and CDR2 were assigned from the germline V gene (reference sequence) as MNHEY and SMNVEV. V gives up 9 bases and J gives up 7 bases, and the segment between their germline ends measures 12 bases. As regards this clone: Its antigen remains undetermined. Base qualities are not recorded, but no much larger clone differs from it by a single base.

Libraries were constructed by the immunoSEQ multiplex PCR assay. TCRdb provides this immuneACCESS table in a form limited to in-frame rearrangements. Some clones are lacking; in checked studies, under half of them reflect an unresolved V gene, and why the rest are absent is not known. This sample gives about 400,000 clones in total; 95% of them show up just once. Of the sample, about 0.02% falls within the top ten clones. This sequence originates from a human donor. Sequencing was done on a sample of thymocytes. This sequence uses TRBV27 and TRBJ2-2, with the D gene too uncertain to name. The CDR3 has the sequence CASCNEVGELFF. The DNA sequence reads TGTGCCAGTTGTAATGAGGTCGGGGAGCTGTTTTTT.